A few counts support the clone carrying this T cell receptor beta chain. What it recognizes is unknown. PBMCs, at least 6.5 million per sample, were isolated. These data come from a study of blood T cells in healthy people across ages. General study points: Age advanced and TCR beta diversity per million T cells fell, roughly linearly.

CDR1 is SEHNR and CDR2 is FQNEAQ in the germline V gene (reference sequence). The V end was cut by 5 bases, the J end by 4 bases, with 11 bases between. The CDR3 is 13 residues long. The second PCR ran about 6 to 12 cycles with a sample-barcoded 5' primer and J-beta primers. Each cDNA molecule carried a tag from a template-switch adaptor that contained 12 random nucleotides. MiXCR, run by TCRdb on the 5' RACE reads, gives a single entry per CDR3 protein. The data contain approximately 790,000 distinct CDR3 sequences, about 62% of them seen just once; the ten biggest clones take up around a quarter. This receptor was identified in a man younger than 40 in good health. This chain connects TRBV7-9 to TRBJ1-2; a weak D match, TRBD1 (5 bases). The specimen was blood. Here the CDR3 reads CASSAGEGYGYTF. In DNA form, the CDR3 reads TGTGCCAGCAGCGCGGGGGAAGGCTATGGCTACACCTTC.